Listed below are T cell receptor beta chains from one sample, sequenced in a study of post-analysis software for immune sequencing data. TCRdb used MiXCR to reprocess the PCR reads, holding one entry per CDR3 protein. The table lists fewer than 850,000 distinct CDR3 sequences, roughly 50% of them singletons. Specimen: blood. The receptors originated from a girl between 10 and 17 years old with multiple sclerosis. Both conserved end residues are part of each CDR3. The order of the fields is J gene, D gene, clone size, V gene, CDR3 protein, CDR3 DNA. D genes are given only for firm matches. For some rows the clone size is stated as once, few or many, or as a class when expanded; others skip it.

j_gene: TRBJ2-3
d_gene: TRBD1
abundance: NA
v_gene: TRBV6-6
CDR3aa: CASSYFQGDTSTDTQYF
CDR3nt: TGTGCCAGCAGTTACTTTCAGGGGGATACTAGCACAGATACGCAGTATTTT

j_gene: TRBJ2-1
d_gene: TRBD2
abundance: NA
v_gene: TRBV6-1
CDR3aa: CASSEELAGLNNEQFF
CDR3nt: TGTGCCAGCAGTGAAGAACTAGCGGGTCTCAACAATGAGCAGTTCTTC

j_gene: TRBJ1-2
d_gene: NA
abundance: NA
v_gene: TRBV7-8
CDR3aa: CASSSGTTGTRTSYGYTF
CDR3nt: TGTGCCAGCAGCTCCGGGACCACCGGGACACGAACTTCCTATGGCTACACCTTC

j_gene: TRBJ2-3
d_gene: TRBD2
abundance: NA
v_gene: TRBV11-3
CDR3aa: CASSLPSGNGTDTQYF
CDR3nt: TGTGCCAGCAGCCTACCTAGCGGAAACGGCACAGATACGCAGTATTTT

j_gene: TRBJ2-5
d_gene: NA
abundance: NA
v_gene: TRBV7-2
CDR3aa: CANSLDSKRETQYF
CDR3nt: TGTGCCAACAGCTTAGACAGTAAAAGAGAGACCCAGTACTTC

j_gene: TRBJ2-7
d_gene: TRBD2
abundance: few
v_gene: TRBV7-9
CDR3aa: CASSLLAGPYSYEQYF
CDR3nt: TGTGCCAGCAGCTTATTAGCGGGCCCTTACTCCTACGAGCAGTACTTC

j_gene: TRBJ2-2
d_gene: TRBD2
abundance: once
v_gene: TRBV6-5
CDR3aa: CASSYSPRLAGNTGELFF
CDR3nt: TGTGCCAGCAGTTACTCTCCGAGACTAGCGGGAAACACCGGGGAGCTGTTTTTT

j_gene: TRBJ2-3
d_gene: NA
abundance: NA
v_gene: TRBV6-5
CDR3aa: CASSHRGPTDTQYF
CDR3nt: TGTGCCAGCAGTCACCGGGGGCCCACAGATACGCAGTATTTT

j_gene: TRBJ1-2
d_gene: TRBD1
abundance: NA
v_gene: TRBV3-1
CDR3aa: CASSRSDRDYGYTF
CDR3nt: TGTGCCAGCAGCCGCTCGGACAGGGACTATGGCTACACCTTC

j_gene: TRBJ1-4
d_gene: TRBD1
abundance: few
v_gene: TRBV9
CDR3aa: CASSVSGTGSEKLFF
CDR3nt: TGTGCCAGCAGCGTCTCCGGGACAGGGAGTGAAAAACTGTTTTTT

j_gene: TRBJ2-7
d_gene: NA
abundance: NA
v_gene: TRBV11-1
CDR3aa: CASRTGTDAYYEQYF
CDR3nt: TGTGCCAGCAGAACCGGGACGGACGCCTACTACGAGCAGTACTTC